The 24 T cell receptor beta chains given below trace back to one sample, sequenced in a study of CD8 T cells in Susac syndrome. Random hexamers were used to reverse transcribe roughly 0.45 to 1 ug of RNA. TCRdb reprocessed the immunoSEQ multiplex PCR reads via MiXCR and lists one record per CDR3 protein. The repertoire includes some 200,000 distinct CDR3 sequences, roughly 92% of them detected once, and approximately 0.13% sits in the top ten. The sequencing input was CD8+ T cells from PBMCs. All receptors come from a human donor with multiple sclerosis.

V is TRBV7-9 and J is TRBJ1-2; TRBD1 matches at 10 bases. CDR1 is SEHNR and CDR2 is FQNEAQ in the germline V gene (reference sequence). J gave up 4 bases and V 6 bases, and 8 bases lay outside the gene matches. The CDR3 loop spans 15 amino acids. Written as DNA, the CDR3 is TGTGCCAGCAGGCGACCGGGACAGGGGAGCTATGGCTACACCTTC. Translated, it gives CASRRPGQGSYGYTF.

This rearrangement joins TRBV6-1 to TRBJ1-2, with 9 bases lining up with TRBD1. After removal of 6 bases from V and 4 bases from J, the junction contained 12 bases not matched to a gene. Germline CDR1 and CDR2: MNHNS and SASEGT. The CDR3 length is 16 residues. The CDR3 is CASSFDTGTGPYGYTF. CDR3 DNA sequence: TGTGCCAGCAGCTTTGATACCGGGACAGGGCCCTATGGCTACACCTTC.

This CDR3 reads CATDGDSYTDTQYF. Written as DNA, the CDR3 is TGTGCCACCGACGGGGACTCCTACACAGATACGCAGTATTTT. The chain combines TRBV19 with TRBJ2-3, with D possibly TRBD2 on 6 matching bases. V lost 10 bases, J lost 2 bases, and 16 bases lay in between. The CDR3 contains 14 residues. Germline V CDR1 and CDR2: LNHDA, SQIVND (reference sequence).

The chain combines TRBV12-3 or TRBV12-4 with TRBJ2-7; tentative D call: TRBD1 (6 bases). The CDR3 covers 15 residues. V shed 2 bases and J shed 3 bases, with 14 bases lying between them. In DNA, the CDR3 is TGTGCCAGCAGTTTAAGAGCTCAGGGGAGCTACGAGCAGTACTTC. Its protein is CASSLRAQGSYEQYF.

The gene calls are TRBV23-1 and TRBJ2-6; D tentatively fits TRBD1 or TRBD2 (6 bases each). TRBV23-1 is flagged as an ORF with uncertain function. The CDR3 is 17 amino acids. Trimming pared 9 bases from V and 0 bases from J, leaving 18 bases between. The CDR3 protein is CARTHRDSFSGANVLTF. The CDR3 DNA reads TGCGCCAGAACCCACAGGGACTCCTTCTCTGGGGCCAACGTCCTGACTTTC.

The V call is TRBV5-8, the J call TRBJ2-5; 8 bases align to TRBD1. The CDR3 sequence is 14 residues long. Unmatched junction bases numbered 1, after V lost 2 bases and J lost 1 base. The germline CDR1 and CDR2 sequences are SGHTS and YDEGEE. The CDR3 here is CASSFGTGQETQYF. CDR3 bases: TGTGCCAGCAGCTTTGGGACAGGCCAAGAGACCCAGTACTTC.

The DNA for the CDR3 is TGTGCCAGCACACGGACAGCAAACGTTAACTATGGCTACACCTTC. Its protein is CASTRTANVNYGYTF. The gene calls are TRBV13 and TRBJ1-2; possibly TRBD1 for D (6 bases). Deletions cut 7 bases from V and 1 base from J, with 16 bases between. Germline V gene sequence: CDR1 PRHDT, CDR2 FYEKMQ (reference sequence). This CDR3 comprises 15 residues.

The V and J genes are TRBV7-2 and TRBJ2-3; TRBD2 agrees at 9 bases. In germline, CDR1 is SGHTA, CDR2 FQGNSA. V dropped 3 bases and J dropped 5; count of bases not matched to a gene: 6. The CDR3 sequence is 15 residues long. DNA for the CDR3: TGTGCCAGCAGCTTTGGCGCGGGGGGGCGAGATACGCAGTATTTT. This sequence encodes CASSFGAGGRDTQYF. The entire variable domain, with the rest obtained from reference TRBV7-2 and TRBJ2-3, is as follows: GAGVSQSPSNKVTEKGKDVELRCDPISGHTALYWYRQSLGQGLEFLIYFQGNSAPDKSGLPSDRFSAERTGGSVSTLTIQRTQQEDSAVYLCASSFGAGGRDTQYFGPGTRLTVL.

DNA for the CDR3: TGTGCCAGCAGCGCTCGACAGGGTTGGGAAGCTTTCTTT. Amino acids: CASSARQGWEAFF. V usage is TRBV13 and J usage is TRBJ1-1, with TRBD1 matching 7 bases. This CDR3 region has 13 residues. Trimming took 5 bases from V and 8 from J; bases not matched to a gene: 8. From germline, CDR1 is PRHDT and CDR2 FYEKMQ (reference sequence).

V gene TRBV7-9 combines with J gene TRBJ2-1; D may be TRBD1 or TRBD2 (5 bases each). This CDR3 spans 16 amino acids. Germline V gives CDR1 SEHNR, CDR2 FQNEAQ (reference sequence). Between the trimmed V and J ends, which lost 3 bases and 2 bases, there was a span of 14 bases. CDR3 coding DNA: TGTGCCAGCAGCTTGGGACGAAGGGAGCCCTACAATGAGCAGTTCTTC. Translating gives CASSLGRREPYNEQFF.

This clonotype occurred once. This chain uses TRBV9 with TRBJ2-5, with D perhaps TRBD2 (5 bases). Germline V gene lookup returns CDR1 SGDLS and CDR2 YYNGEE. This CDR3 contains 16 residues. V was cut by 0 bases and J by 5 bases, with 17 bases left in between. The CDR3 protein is CASSVAGSLHDETQYF. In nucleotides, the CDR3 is TGTGCCAGCAGCGTAGCGGGGTCCCTCCACGACGAGACCCAGTACTTC.

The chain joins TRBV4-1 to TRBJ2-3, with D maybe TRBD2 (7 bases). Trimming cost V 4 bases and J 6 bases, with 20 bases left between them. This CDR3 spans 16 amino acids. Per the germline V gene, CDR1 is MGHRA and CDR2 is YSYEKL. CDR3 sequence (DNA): TGCGCCAGCAGCCCCCGGGGAGGGGGGGTGTTGGATACGCAGTATTTT. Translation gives CASSPRGGGVLDTQYF.

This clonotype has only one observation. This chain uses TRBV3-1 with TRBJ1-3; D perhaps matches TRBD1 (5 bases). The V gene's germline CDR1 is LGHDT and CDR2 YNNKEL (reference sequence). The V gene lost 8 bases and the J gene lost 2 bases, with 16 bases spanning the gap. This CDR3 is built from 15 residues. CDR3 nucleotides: TGTGCCAGCCGCCCGGTGGGGCTGGCTGGAAACACCATATATTTT. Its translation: CASRPVGLAGNTIYF.

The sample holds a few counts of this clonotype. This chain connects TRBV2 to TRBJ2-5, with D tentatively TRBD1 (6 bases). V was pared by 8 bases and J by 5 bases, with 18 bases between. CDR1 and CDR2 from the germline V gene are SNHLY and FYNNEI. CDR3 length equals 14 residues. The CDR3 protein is CASAKAGAPETQYF. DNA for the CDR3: TGTGCCAGCGCGAAGGCAGGGGCTCCGGAGACCCAGTACTTC. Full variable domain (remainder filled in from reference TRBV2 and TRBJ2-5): EPEVTQTPSHQVTQMGQEVILRCVPISNHLYFYWYRQILGQKVEFLVSFYNNEISEKSEIFDDQFSVERPDGSNFTLKIRSTKLEDSAMYFCASAKAGAPETQYFGPGTRLLVL.

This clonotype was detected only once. This chain's CDR3 is CAWSGEALLAKNIQYF. The CDR3 DNA reads as TGTGCCTGGAGTGGGGAGGCACTCTTAGCCAAAAACATTCAGTACTTC. The V call is TRBV30, the J call TRBJ2-4; maybe TRBD2 (6 bases). The CDR3 is made up of 16 amino acids. Germline lookup yields CDR1 GTSNPN and CDR2 SVGIG (reference sequence). V shed 1 base and J shed 0 bases, with 13 bases lying between them.

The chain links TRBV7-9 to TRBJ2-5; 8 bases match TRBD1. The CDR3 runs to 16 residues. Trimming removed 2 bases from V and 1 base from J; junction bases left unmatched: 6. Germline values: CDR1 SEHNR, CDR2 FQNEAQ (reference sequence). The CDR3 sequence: CASSLLSTGGQETQYF. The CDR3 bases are TGTGCCAGCAGCTTACTGTCTACAGGGGGCCAAGAGACCCAGTACTTC.

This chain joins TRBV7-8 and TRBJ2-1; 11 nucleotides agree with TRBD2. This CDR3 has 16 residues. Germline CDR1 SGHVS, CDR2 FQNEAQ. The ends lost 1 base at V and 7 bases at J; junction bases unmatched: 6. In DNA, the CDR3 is TGTGCCAGCAGCTTAGTTAGCGGGGGGGACGTTAATGAGCAGTTCTTC. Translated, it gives CASSLVSGGDVNEQFF.

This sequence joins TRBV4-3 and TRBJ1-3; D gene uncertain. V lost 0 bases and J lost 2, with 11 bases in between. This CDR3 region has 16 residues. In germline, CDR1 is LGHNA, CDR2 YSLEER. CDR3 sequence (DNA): TGCGCCAGCAGCCAAGATCGAACAGTAACTGGAAACACCATATATTTT. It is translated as CASSQDRTVTGNTIYF.

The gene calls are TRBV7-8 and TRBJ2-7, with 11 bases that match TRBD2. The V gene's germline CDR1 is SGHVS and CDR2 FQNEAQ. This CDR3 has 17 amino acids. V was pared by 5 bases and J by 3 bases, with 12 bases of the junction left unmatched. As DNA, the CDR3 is TGTGCCAGCAGCCCGCATTGGAGTAGCGGGAGGGACTACGAGCAGTACTTC. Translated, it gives CASSPHWSSGRDYEQYF.

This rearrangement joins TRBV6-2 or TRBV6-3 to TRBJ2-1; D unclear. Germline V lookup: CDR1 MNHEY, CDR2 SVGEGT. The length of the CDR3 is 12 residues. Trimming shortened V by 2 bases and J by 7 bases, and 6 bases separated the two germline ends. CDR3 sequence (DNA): TGTGCCAGCAGTTACCCGACGAATGAGCAGTTCTTC. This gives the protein CASSYPTNEQFF.

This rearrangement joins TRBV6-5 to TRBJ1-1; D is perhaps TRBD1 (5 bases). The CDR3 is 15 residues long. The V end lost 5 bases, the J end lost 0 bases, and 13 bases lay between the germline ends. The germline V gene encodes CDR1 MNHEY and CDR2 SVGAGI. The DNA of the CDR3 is TGTGCCAGCAGTGGGGCCAGGGTACTGAACACTGAAGCTTTCTTT. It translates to CASSGARVLNTEAFF.

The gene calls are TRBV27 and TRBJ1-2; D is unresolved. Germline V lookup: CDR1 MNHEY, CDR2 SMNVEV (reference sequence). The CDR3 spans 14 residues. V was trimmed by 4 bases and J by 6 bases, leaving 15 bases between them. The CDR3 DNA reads TGTGCCAGCAGTTCCCTGGAGTCGGGGAATGGCTACACCTTC. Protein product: CASSSLESGNGYTF.

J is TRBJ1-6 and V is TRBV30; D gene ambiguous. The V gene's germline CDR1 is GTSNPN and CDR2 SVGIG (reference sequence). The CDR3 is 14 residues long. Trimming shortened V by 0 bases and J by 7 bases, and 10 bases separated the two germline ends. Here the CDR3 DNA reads TGTGCCTGGAGTGTACCGCGTGAAAATTCACCCCTCCACTTT. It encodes CAWSVPRENSPLHF. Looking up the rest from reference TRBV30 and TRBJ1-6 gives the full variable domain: SQTIHQWPATLVQPVGSPLSLECTVEGTSNPNLYWYRQAAGRGLQLLFYSVGIGQISSEVPQNLSASRPQDRQFILSSKKLLLSDSGFYLCAWSVPRENSPLHFGNGTRLTVT.

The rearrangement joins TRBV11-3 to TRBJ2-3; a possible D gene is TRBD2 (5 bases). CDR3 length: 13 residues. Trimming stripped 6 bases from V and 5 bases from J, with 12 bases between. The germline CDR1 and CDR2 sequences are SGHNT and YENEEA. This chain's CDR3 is CASSSSREDTQYF. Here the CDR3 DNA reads TGTGCCAGCAGTTCCTCTCGGGAAGATACGCAGTATTTT. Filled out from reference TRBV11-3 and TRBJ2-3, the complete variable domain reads EAGVVQSPRYKIIEKKQPVAFWCNPISGHNTLYWYLQNLGQGPELLIRYENEEAVDDSQLPKDRFSAERLKGVDSTLKIQPAELGDSAVYLCASSSSREDTQYFGPGTRLTVL.